Given below is one TCR beta chain in context. It has no known antigen specificity. No qualities accompany the bases; no much larger clone lies one base away. This specimen belongs to a study of blood T cells in healthy people across ages (dated by TCRdb to 2014 to 2015). Concerning the study at large: In model experiments, template switching captured about one uniquely barcoded TCR beta cDNA molecule for every two T cells. Using deep sequencing normalized with unique cDNA molecular identifiers, the study measured how TCR beta repertoire diversity changes with age. The donors were split into four age groups: young (average around 15 years), middle-aged (about 40), aged (about 56) and long-lived (under 85). Two additional independent replicas of 1 million unique cDNA reads from the same blood draw were analyzed for two donors (one aged 18 to 30 and one aged 80 or older). The study at large found these results: Bulk unsorted PBMC profiling prevented conclusive comparison of naive and antigen-experienced compartments. Observed TCR beta diversity correlated strongly with the percentage of naive T cells measured by flow cytometry. As age increased, observed TCR beta diversity per million T cells dropped in a roughly linear way, and a significant reduction was already evident by age about 40. The CMV infection status of donors was not known, potentially confounding age-related changes in expanded clonotypes. Estimates of total diversity from one million sequenced T cells were regarded as lower bounds and underestimates. The long-lived group showed more naive CD4+ T cells, fewer expanded clones and increased TCR diversity than the aged group, suggesting age selection.

Libraries were constructed by 5' RACE. The sequencer listed for this sample is Illumina HiSeq 2500. A second PCR of roughly 7 to 11 cycles was performed with a sample-barcoded 5' primer and a J-beta primer mix. A template-switch 5' adaptor carrying 12 random nucleotides introduced a unique molecular identifier onto each TCR beta cDNA molecule. Each sample yielded at least 3 million CDR3-containing paired-end reads. The Mint cDNA synthesis kit, primed by a TRBC-specific oligonucleotide, was used to synthesize first-strand cDNA from all RNA. After uracil-DNA glycosylase treatment, a first 18-cycle PCR used universal primers M1SS and BC2_uni_R on all cDNA. Regarding the original processing steps: Normalization of each sample was performed by random selection of 1 million high-quality reads, each carrying a distinct molecular identifier. Instead of being binned into consensus sequences, reads with shared molecular identifiers were discarded. MiTCR, run with a Q25 quality threshold and the strictest error-elimination algorithm, handled CDR3 identification, clonotype clustering and error correction. A nonparametric unseen species model with Euler transformation was used to estimate a lower bound on total TCR beta diversity. In-frame beta chains were kept once TCRdb had trimmed the public reads at Q25 with fastp and called clones with MiXCR. When rows share a CDR3 protein, they turn into one entry using the most common DNA and genes. In this record, the V and J calls reflect TCRdb's handling and not the investigators' own analysis. This sample has more than 900,000 distinct CDR3 sequences in its table, and 25% of those were observed once. Around 0.75% of the sample is taken by the ten largest.

Taken from cysteine to phenylalanine, the CDR3 has 15 residues. The CDR3 DNA has 45 bases and is translated from base 1. V is pared back by 2 bases and J by 5 bases, with 12 bases lying between the germline termini. CDR1 SGHVS and CDR2 FQNEAQ were looked up in the germline V gene. Systemically healthy Caucasian individuals from Russia, approximately 39 in total and aged roughly 6 to 95 years, were included as donors. Roughly 10 milliliters of peripheral blood were collected from each donor into EDTA-treated Vacutainer tubes. Ficoll-Paque density-gradient centrifugation was used to isolate PBMCs, with at least 6.5 million per sample. Total RNA was extracted from PBMCs with Trizol reagent, with at least 5 micrograms obtained per sample. For every donor, an aliquot of PBMCs went through flow cytometry to measure the percentages of naive CD45RAhigh/CD27high T cells. These data were likewise used in another study, on T cells of mothers and their children. As the second study states: Donors were nine systemically healthy Caucasian individuals: three mothers and their six children. cDNA synthesis used all of the extracted RNA, with 1.5 ug of RNA in each 15 ul reaction. In the second PCR, sample barcodes and 2-4 random nucleotides were introduced via the M1S primer. Over 8 million TCR beta CDR3 reads came from each mother, compared with approximately 3 million reads from each child. Thymic selection shapes the output of TCR recombination in a similar way in related and unrelated pairs, and inherited differences have a minor effect. Normalized repertoire overlap in related mother-child pairs was always slightly higher than in unrelated mother-child pairs, but the difference was never significant. With a sensitivity of approximately 93 clones per million clonotypes, no persistent microchimeric T cell clones were detected. Deep NGS was used in the study to compare the TCR beta repertoires of mothers and children and to look for features that separate related mother-child pairs from unrelated individuals. The mean age was 40 +/- 4 years for the mothers and about 12 +/- 4 years for the children. After adapters were ligated using NEBNext reagents, the libraries underwent 100+100 nt paired-end sequencing on an Illumina HiSeq 2000. To prevent cross-contamination, the mother and child libraries were prepared a month apart and were sequenced in separate runs. For each donor, between roughly 450,000 and 2,300,000 distinct TCR beta clonotypes were identified. Naive TCR beta clonotypes were estimated from low-frequency clonotypes matched to each donor's FACS-determined naive share, without sorting.

This receptor was obtained from a girl aged 2 to 10 in good health. The rearrangement joined TRBV7-8 to TRBJ1-4; the D gene remains uncertain. Sequenced sample: blood. Here the CDR3 is given as CASSLPPQRNEKLFF. Read as DNA, the sequence is TGTGCCAGCAGCTTACCTCCCCAGAGAAATGAAAAACTGTTTTTT.